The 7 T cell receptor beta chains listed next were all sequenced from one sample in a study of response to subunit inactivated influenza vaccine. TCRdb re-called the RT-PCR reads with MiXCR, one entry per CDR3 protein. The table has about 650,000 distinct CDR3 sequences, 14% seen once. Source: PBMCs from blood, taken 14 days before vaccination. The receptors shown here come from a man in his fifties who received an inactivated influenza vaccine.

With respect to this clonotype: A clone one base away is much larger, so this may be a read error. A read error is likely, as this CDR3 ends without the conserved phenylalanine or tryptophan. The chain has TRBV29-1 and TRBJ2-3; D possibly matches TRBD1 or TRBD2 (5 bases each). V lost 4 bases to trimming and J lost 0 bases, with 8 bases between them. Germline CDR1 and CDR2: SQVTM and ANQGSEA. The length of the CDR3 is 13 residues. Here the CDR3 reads CSVVGRSTDTQYC. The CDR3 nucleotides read TGCAGCGTTGTGGGACGCAGCACAGATACGCAGTATTGT.

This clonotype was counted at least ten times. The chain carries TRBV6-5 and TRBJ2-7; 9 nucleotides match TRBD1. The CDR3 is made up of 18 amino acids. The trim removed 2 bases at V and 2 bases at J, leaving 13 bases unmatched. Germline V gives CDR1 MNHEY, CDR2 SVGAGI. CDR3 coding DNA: TGTGCCAGCAGTTACCCCCCGGGACAGGGAGGGACAACCTACGAGCAGTACTTC. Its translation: CASSYPPGQGGTTYEQYF.

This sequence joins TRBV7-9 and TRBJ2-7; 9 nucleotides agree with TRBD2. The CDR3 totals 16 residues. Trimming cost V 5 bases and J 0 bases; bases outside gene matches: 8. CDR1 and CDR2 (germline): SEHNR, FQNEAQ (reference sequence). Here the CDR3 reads CASSAFRREGSYEQYF. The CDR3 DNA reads TGTGCCAGCAGCGCGTTTCGGCGGGAGGGCTCCTACGAGCAGTACTTC.

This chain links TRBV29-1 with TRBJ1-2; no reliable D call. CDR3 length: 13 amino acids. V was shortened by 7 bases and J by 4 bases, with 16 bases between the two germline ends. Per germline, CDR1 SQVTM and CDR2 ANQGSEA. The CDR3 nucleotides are TGCAGCGCCCCCAGCCCCGAGGGCTATGGCTACACCTTC. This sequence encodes CSAPSPEGYGYTF.

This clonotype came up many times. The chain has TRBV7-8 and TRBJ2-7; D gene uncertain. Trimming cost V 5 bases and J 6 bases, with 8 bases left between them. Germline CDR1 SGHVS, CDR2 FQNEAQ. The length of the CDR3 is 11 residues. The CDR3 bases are TGTGCCAGCAGCCCCCTAAGCGAGCAGTACTTC. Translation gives CASSPLSEQYF.

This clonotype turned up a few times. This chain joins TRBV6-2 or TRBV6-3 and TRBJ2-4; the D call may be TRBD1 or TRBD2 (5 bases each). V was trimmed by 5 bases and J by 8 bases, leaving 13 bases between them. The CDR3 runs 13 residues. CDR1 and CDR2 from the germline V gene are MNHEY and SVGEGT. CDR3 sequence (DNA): TGTGCCAGCAGTCTTAGGCAGGGAGACATTCAGTACTTC. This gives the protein CASSLRQGDIQYF.

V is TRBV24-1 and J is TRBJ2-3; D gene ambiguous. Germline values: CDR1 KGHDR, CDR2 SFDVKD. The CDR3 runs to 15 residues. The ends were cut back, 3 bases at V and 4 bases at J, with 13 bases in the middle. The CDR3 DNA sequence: TGTGCCACCAGTGATCCTCCGACTGGGGCAGATACGCAGTATTTT. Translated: CATSDPPTGADTQYF.